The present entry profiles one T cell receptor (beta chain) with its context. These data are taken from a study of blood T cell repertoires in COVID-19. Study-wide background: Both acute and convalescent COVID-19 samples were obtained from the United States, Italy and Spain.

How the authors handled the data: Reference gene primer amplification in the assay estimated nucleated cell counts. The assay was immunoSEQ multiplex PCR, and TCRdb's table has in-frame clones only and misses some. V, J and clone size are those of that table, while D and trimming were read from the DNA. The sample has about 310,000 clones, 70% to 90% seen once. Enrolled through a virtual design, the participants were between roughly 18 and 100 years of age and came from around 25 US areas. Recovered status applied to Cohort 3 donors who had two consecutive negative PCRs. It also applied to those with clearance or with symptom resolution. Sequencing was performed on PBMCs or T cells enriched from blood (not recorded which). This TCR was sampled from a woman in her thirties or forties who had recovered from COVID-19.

CDR3 region: CASSSHRSSYNEQFF. The CDR3, as DNA: TGTGCCAGCAGTTCGCACAGGAGCTCCTACAATGAGCAGTTCTTC. The chain has TRBV6-6 and TRBJ2-1, with D perhaps TRBD1 (5 bases). This CDR3 has 15 residues. Deletions cut 4 bases from V and 0 bases from J, with 10 bases between. Germline CDR1 is MNHNY and CDR2 is SVGAGI (reference sequence).